What follows is one T cell receptor (beta chain) and its context. Its antigen target is currently unknown. Base qualities are not provided; no much larger clone lies one nucleotide away. Looking up the germline V gene yields CDR1 SGHDN and CDR2 FVKESK. Trimming removed 4 bases from V and 3 bases from J, leaving 6 bases between the germline ends. The CDR3 numbers 12 residues from cysteine through phenylalanine. Only the CDR3 DNA is retained, 36 bases long and in frame from the first base. The sample is drawn from a study of shared clonotypes between healthy human individuals (dated by TCRdb to 2018 to 2020). Context from the whole study: Two women and a few men aged 18 to 49 years were included in the cohort. Different laboratories and diverse techniques were used to prepare libraries and sequence TCR repertoires, to increase sequencing depth and limit assay-specific biases. Per donor, leukapheresis produced somewhere between about 0.9 and 9.5 billion PBMCs. Blood TCR repertoires of a handful of healthy adults were deeply sequenced to estimate repertoire size and the extent of clonotype sharing between individuals. Paper-wide results and their limitations: Sampling was limited to blood, and TCR repertoires in tissue likely differ from TCR repertoires in blood. Based on pairwise subsampling, the degree of clonotype sharing among donors was expected to be affected by sequencing depth. The small number of donors limited the genetic and exposure-history diversity represented.

TCR CDR3 regions were amplified from genomic DNA by multiplex PCR using the deep immunoSEQ assay. For each cell subset, the extracted genomic DNA was distributed evenly across all wells of several immunoSEQ 96-well plates, and each plate served as one replicate. Each replicate PCR for unsorted PBMC received about 0.3 ug genomic DNA, equal to tens of thousands of T cell genomes. Ten immunoSEQ deep assay plates were used to sequence unsorted PBMC genomic DNA. Purified libraries were measured with a Qubit 3.0 fluorometer, size-checked on a Bioanalyzer 2100, and measured again with the KAPA Library Quantification kit. Every immunoSEQ 96-well plate was sequenced on a separate single-read 150-cycle Illumina NextSeq 550 flow cell. Per the authors' processing: Because only junctional sequences without quality scores were contained in the immunoSEQ output, filtering matching that applied to full-length reads could not be performed. Sequences were annotated with PyIR, a Python wrapper for IgBLAST v1.9, and V/J genes and CDR3 were assigned using IMGT germline references. Reads were removed for weak V/J assignments (E-value above 1e-6), missing CDR3, stop codons, out-of-frame junctions, or ambiguous translated residues. V3J clonotypes were defined as sequences sharing the same inferred V gene, J gene, and CDR3 amino acid sequence. Percentage overlap between repertoires was computed as shared unique clonotypes divided by the size of the smaller repertoire. Three approaches were used to assess repertoire richness: RTK rarefaction, the Chao1 estimator, and Recon v2.1 estimates of unobserved clonotypes. TCRdb took over this immuneACCESS table, retaining in-frame rearrangements with V and J assigned. Such tables are incomplete; in checked studies, under half of the missing clones stem from an unresolved V gene, and the remainder is unexplained. V and J calls plus clone size are reproduced from that table; the DNA served to infer D and trimming. In this sample the table shows about half a million clones, approximately 80% of which occur a single time. The top ten hold approximately 12% of the sample.

Healthy HIV-negative adults with no recently reported acute infections or vaccinations were included as donors. Only Caucasian adults living in Nashville, Tennessee, USA were represented among the donors. For unsorted samples, 90 million or so PBMCs were counted and genomic DNA was extracted with the QIAamp DNA Blood Mini kit. Blood was collected by leukapheresis, and PBMCs were isolated by Ficoll-Histopaque density gradient centrifugation and then cryopreserved in liquid nitrogen vapor phase. The specimen was PBMCs. The sequence came from a woman aged 40-49 years in good health. Some clones in this sample may be carry-over from other donors' samples. The sequence joins TRBV14 to TRBJ1-1, with no D gene named confidently. The CDR3 has the sequence CASSPGYTEAFF. The nucleotides read TGTGCCAGCAGCCCTGGGTACACTGAAGCTTTCTTT.